This record concerns one T cell receptor beta chain sequence. Here immunoSEQ multiplex PCR was the method, and the copy in TCRdb shows in-frame clones only, minus some. The data show 60,000 to 95,000 clones, 84% seen once. The J segment lost 6 bases and the V segment lost 6 bases, leaving 14 bases of the junction unmatched. CDR3 length: 15 amino acids. From germline, CDR1 is SGHAT and CDR2 FQNNGV. The data stem from a study of control samples from healthy donors and cancer patients. This chain links TRBV11-2 with TRBJ2-7; TRBD1 matches 7 bases. This receptor was taken from a middle-aged man in good health. Sequenced: blood. CDR3: CASSSRQGTLLEQYF. In DNA form, the CDR3 reads TGTGCCAGCAGTTCGCGACAGGGCACTCTGCTCGAGCAGTACTTC. Complete variable domain (other parts from reference TRBV11-2 and TRBJ2-7): EAGVAQSPRYKIIEKRQSVAFWCNPISGHATLYWYQQILGQGPKLLIQFQNNGVVDDSQLPKDRFSAERLKGVDSTLKIQPAKLEDSAVYLCASSSRQGTLLEQYFGPGTRLTVT.